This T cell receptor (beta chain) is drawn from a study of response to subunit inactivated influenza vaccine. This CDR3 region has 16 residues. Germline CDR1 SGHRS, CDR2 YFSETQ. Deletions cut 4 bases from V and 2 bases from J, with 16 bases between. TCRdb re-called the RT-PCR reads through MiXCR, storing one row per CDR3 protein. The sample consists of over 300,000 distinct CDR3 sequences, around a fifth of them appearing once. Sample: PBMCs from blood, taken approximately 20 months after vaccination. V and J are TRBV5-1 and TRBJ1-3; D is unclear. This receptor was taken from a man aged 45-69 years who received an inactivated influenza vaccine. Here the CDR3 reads CASSAIDPGPGNTIYF. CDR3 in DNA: TGCGCCAGCAGCGCCATCGACCCTGGACCTGGAAACACCATATATTTT.